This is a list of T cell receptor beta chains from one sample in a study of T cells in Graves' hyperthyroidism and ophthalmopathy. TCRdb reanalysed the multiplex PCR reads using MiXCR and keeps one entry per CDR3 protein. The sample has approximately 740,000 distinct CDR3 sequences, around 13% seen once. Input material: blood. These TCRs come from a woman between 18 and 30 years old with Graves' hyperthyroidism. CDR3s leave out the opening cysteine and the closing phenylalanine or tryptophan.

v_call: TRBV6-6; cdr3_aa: ASSYSRDRGNEQF
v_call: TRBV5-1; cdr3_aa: ASCSPPGDEQY
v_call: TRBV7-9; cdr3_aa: ASSFGSSKEKLF
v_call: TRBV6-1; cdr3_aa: ASSELNPDTQY
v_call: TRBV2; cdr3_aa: ASSSTGLGANVLT
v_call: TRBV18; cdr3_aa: ASSPEAGFSYNEQF
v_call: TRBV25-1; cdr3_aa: ASWGNTEAF
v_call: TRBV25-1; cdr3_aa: ASSESGGITYEQY
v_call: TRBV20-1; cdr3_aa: SAPAGQWDRGETSGANVLT
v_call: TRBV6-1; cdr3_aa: ASSEKGLAGVTDTQY
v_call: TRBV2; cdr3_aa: ASRGGSSYNEQF
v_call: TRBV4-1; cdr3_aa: ASSHPLGRWNEKLF
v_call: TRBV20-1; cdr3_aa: SARVKGAREQY
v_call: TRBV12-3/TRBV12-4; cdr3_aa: ASSSTSGRYEQY
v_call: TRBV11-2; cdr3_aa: ASSLRDSPLYEQY
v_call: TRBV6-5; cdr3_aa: ASSYSNPGSESGSYNEQF
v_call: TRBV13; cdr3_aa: ASSLGVLGRTDTQY
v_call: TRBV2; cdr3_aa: ASRRDRGATDTQY
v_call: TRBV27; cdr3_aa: ASSLSFTSGRAYEQY
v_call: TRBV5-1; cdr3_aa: ASSLTGEGYEQY
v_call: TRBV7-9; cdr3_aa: ASSNKGVNTEAF
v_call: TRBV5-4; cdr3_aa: ASSFLGLAGADAYNEQF